Listed below are T cell receptor beta chains from one sample, sequenced in a study of T cell responses to AZD1222 COVID-19 vaccine. Sequencing was performed with immunoSEQ multiplex PCR; in TCRdb, only in-frame clones are kept and a portion is missing. The repertoire has 100,000 to 150,000 clones, around 92% of them found once; the top ten carry 1.1%. Sequences were derived from peripheral blood, sampled on day 0 of AZD1222 vaccination. The receptors were sampled from an adult in good health. CDR3s include the opening cysteine and the closing phenylalanine or tryptophan. Each record gives: V gene, D gene, clone size, J gene, CDR3 protein, CDR3 DNA. A D gene is named only where the DNA matches it firmly. Part of the rows lack a size; the others show once, few, many or a class for expanded clones.

TRBV18,TRBD1,-,TRBJ2-5,CASSLSDRGSETQYF,TGTGCCAGCTCACTGTCGGACAGGGGGTCGGAGACCCAGTACTTC
TRBV2,-,-,TRBJ1-4,CLGRGSQNEKLFF,TGCCTCGGAAGAGGGAGCCAGAATGAAAAACTGTTTTTT
TRBV19,-,-,TRBJ2-1,CASSVTGSNEQFF,TGTGCCAGTAGTGTCACAGGTTCCAATGAGCAGTTCTTC
TRBV29-1,TRBD1,-,TRBJ1-5,CSVALQGPGQPQHF,TGCAGCGTTGCTTTACAGGGGCCTGGTCAGCCCCAGCATTTT
TRBV5-6,-,-,TRBJ1-5,CASSRRGGQRSQPQHF,TGTGCCAGCAGCAGAAGGGGAGGTCAAAGGAGTCAGCCCCAGCATTTT
TRBV18,-,-,TRBJ1-2,CASSAGTPNYGYTF,TGTGCCAGCTCCGCCGGGACACCGAACTATGGCTACACCTTC
TRBV10-3,TRBD1,-,TRBJ2-2,CASSGQGPNTGELFF,TGTGCCAGCTCGGGACAGGGGCCTAACACCGGGGAGCTGTTTTTT
TRBV19,-,-,TRBJ1-2,CASSISGNYGYTF,TGTGCCAGTAGTATATCAGGAAACTATGGCTACACCTTC
TRBV7-3,-,once,TRBJ2-2,CASSPGGPNTGELFF,TGTGCCAGCAGCCCCGGGGGACCGAACACCGGGGAGCTGTTTTTT
TRBV7-9,-,few,TRBJ2-1,CASSARVALYNEQFF,TGTGCCAGCAGCGCTCGGGTAGCGCTGTACAATGAGCAGTTCTTC
TRBV11-2,TRBD1,-,TRBJ2-5,CASSFSTGTEETQYF,TGTGCCAGCAGCTTTAGTACCGGGACAGAAGAGACCCAGTACTTC
TRBV30,-,-,TRBJ2-1,CAWSVNWDEQFF,TGTGCCTGGAGTGTAAATTGGGATGAGCAGTTCTTC
TRBV14,TRBD2,-,TRBJ2-1,CASSQDMGLAGAHSYNEQFF,TGTGCCAGCAGCCAAGATATGGGGCTAGCGGGAGCGCACTCCTACAATGAGCAGTTCTTC
TRBV6-5,TRBD1,-,TRBJ1-4,CASRPTLQGPLFF,TGTGCCAGCAGACCGACCCTACAGGGGCCACTGTTTTTT
TRBV6-5,-,-,TRBJ2-3,CASSYGPLRTDTQYF,TGTGCCAGCAGTTACGGGCCTCTCCGCACAGATACGCAGTATTTT
TRBV19,-,-,TRBJ2-5,CASRGAAQETQYF,TGTGCCAGTAGGGGAGCGGCGCAAGAGACCCAGTACTTC
TRBV18,-,-,TRBJ1-5,CASSFNPQGQPQHF,TGTGCCAGCTCATTCAACCCCCAGGGCCAGCCCCAGCATTTT
TRBV9,-,-,TRBJ2-1,CASSVSFEERQFF,TGTGCCAGCAGCGTATCGTTCGAGGAAAGGCAGTTCTTC
TRBV23-1,TRBD1,-,TRBJ2-7,CASSQCRDRVYEQYF,TGCGCCAGCAGTCAATGCCGGGACAGGGTTTACGAGCAGTACTTC
TRBV5-1,TRBD1,-,TRBJ1-2,CASSNQGGYGYTF,TGCGCCAGCAGCAATCAGGGGGGCTATGGCTACACCTTC
TRBV19,-,-,TRBJ2-3,CASSILGSVWYF,TGTGCCAGTAGTATCCTGGGGTCCGTTTGGTATTTT
TRBV12-3/TRBV12-4,-,-,TRBJ2-3,CASSVGLPSQQYF,TGTGCCAGCAGTGTGGGGCTCCCGTCGCAGCAGTATTTT
TRBV28,-,-,TRBJ2-7,CASSEGLDEQYF,TGTGCCAGCAGTGAGGGGCTGGACGAGCAGTACTTC
TRBV6-5,TRBD2,-,TRBJ2-7,CASSSTSGSRPYEQYF,TGTGCCAGCAGTTCGACTAGCGGGAGCCGACCTTACGAGCAGTACTTC